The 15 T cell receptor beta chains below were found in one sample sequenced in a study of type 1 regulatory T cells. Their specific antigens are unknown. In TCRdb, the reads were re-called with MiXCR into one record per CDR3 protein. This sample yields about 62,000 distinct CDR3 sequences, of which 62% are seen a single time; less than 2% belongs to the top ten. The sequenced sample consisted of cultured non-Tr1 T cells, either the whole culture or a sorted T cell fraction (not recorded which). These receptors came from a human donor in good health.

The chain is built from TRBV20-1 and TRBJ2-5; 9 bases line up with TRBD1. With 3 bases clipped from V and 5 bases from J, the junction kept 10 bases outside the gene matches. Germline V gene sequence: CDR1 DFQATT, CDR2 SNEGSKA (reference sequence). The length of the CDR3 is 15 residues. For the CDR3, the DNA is TGCAGTGCTAGGACCGGACAGGGGACCGGCGAGACCCAGTACTTC. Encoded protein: CSARTGQGTGETQYF.

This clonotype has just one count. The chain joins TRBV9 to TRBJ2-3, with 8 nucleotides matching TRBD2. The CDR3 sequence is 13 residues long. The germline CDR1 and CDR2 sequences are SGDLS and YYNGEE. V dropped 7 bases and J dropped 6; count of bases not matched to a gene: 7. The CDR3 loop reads CASGREVEDTQYF. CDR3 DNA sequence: TGTGCCAGCGGGCGGGAGGTAGAGGATACGCAGTATTTT.

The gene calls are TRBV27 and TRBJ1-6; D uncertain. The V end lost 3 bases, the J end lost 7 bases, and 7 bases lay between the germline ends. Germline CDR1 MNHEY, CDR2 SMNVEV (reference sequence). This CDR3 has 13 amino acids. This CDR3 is CASSFDPNSPLHF. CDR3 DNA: TGTGCCAGCAGTTTCGACCCCAATTCACCCCTCCACTTT.

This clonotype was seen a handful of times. CDR3 bases: TGCGCCAGCAGCCCTGGTTCGGCTAGCGGGCGGGAGACCCAGTACTTC. It is translated as CASSPGSASGRETQYF. This chain links TRBV5-1 with TRBJ2-5; 8 bases map to TRBD2. Germline V gene data show CDR1 as SGHRS and CDR2 as YFSETQ. Trimming removed 4 bases from V and 5 bases from J; junction bases left unmatched: 13. The CDR3 consists of 16 residues.

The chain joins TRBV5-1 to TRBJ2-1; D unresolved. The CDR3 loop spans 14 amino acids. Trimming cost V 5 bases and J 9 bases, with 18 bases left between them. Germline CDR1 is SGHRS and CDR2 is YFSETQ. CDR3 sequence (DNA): TGCGCCAGCAGTTATGGGGTAGAGATAGGTGAGCAGTTCTTC. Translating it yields CASSYGVEIGEQFF.

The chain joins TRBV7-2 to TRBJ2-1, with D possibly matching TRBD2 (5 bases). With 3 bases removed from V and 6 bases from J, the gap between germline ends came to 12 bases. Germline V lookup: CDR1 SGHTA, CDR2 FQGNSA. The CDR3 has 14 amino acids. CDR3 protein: CASSFGEAGNEQFF. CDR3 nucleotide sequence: TGTGCCAGCAGCTTCGGCGAGGCGGGCAATGAGCAGTTCTTC.

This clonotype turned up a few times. In DNA, the CDR3 is TGTGCCAGCAGTTACTCAGGAGCGGGCACAGATACGCAGTATTTT. Its protein product is CASSYSGAGTDTQYF. The V gene is TRBV6-6, the J gene TRBJ2-3; TRBD2 is a possible D gene (5 bases). Germline V CDR1 and CDR2: MNHNY, SVGAGI (reference sequence). The CDR3 is 15 amino acids. Between the trimmed V and J ends, which lost 0 bases and 1 base, there was a span of 8 bases.

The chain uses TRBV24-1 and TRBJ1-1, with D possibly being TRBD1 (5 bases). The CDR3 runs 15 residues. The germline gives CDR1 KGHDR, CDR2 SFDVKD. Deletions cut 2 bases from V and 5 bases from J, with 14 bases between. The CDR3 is CATSDSRQGGTEAFF. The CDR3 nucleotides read TGTGCCACCAGTGATTCCCGGCAGGGTGGGACTGAAGCTTTCTTT.

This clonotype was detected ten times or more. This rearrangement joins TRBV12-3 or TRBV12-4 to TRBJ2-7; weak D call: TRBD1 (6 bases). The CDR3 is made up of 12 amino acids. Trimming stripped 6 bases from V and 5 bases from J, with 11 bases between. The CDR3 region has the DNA TGTGCCAGCAGCTCTAGGACAGACGAGCAGTACTTC. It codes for CASSSRTDEQYF.

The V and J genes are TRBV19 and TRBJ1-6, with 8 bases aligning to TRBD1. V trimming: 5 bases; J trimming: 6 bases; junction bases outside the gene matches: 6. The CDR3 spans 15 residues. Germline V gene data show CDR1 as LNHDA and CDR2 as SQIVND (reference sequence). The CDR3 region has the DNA TGTGCCAGTAGTCTCGGACAGGGAGGTAATTCACCCCTCCACTTT. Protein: CASSLGQGGNSPLHF.

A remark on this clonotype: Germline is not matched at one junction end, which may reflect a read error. CDR3 sequence reads: CASSLRQGQPQHF. As DNA, the CDR3 is TGCGCCAGCAGCTTGCGGCAAGGTCAGCCCCAACATTTT. The V call is TRBV5-1, the J call TRBJ1-5, with D hard to call. CDR1 SGHRS and CDR2 YFSETQ come from the germline V gene. The length of the CDR3 is 13 residues.

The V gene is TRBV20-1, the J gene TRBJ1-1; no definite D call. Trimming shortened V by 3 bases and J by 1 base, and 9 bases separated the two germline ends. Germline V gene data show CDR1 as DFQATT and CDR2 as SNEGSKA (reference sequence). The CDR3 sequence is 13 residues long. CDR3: CSASRQENTEAFF. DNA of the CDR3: TGCAGTGCTAGTAGGCAGGAGAACACTGAAGCTTTCTTT.

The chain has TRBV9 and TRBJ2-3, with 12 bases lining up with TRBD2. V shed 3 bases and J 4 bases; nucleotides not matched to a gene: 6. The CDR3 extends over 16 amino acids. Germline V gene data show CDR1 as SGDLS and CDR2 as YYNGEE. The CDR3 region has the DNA TGTGCCAGCAGCGGACGACTAGCGGGAGTCGCAGATACGCAGTATTTT. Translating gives CASSGRLAGVADTQYF.

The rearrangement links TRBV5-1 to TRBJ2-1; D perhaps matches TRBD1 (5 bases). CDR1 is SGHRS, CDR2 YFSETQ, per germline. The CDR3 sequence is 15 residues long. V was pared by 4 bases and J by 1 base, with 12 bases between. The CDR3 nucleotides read TGCGCCAGCAGCGAACGGACACAGTCCTACAATGAGCAGTTCTTC. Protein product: CASSERTQSYNEQFF. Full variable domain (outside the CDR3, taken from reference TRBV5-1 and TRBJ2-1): KAGVTQTPRYLIKTRGQQVTLSCSPISGHRSVSWYQQTPGQGLQFLFEYFSETQRNKGNFPGRFSGRQFSNSRSEMNVSTLELGDSALYLCASSERTQSYNEQFFGPGTRLTVL.

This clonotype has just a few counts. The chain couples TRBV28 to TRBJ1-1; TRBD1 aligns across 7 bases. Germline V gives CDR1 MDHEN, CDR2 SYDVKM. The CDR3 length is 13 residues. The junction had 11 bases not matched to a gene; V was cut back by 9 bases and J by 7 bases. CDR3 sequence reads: CASRQGELLEAFF. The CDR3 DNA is TGTGCCAGTAGACAGGGCGAACTCCTTGAAGCTTTCTTT. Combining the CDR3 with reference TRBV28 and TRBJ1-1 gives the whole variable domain DVKVTQSSRYLVKRTGEKVFLECVQDMDHENMFWYRQDPGLGLRLIYFSYDVKMKEKGDIPEGYSVSREKKERFSLILESASTNQTSMYLCASRQGELLEAFFGQGTRLTVV.